This T cell receptor (beta chain) emerged from a study of shared clonotypes between healthy human individuals. Looked up from germline, CDR1 is GTSNPN and CDR2 is SVGIG (reference sequence). Trimming stripped 2 bases from V and 2 bases from J, with 4 bases between. The CDR3 runs 11 residues. Sequencing was performed with immunoSEQ multiplex PCR; in TCRdb, only in-frame clones are kept and a portion is missing. The table includes some 700,000 clones, about 92% detected once. In the case of this clone: Other DNA sequences within the sample encode an identical CDR3.

This sequence originates from a man in his late teens or twenties in good health. Some clones in this sample may be carry-over from other donors' samples. Sequencing was done on a sample of memory CD8+ T cells from PBMCs. Subset meaning: CD45RO+ cells pooled with CCR7-negative TemRA cells. This rearrangement joins TRBV30 to TRBJ2-7; D gene ambiguous. CDR3 protein: CAWSPAYEQYF. In nucleotides, the CDR3 is TGTGCCTGGAGTCCGGCCTACGAGCAGTACTTC.